This T cell receptor beta chain was identified in a study of regulatory T cells in long-lasting Graves disease. Investigators prepared the TCR beta libraries by applying iRepertoire HTBI primers and Arm-PCR of CDR3 regions. Per the original data handling: Gene usage covered about 60 TRBV and 14 TRBJ segments. TCRdb fed the multiplex PCR reads into MiXCR, producing one record per CDR3 protein. The V and J calls follow TCRdb's processing rather than the paper's. The repertoire holds over 400,000 distinct CDR3 sequences, with 14% as singletons. This clonotype was observed a handful of times. The time point here: newly diagnosed GD, antithyroid drugs for less than 3 months. There was RNA extracted from PBMCs, and the TCR library was made from it. Peripheral blood, approximately 9 milliliters of it, was drawn into EDTA tubes. Trimming at V came to 8 bases and at J to 5 bases, leaving 9 bases not matched to a gene. The CDR3 covers 15 residues. Germline values: CDR1 KGHSH, CDR2 LQKENI.

A further study also used this sample, focusing on T cells in Graves' hyperthyroidism and ophthalmopathy. From that study: First-round RT-PCR targeting the TCR CDR3 was performed with the HTBI primer set. The majority of expanded thyroid clonotypes above 0.001 also appeared in blood.

This chain links TRBV18 with TRBJ2-1; TRBD2 agrees at 10 bases. The material sequenced was peripheral blood mononuclear cells (PBMCs), taken at new diagnosis, from a patient treated with antithyroid drugs. This receptor was identified in a woman between 45 and 60 years old with Graves disease. CDR3 region: CASAQLAGMDNEQFF. CDR3 nucleotide sequence: TGTGCCAGCGCCCAACTAGCGGGAATGGACAATGAGCAGTTCTTC.